This record concerns one TCR beta chain sequence. What it binds is unknown. The data are from a study of shared clonotypes between healthy human individuals. Notes on the study in general: The researchers took only blood, and tissue repertoires probably look different.

DNA input for the unsorted PBMC replicate PCRs was 250 to 300 ng, roughly 33,000 T cell genomes. Original handling: Filtering was not the same, since immunoSEQ gave junction-only sequences without quality scores. This table comes from immunoSEQ multiplex PCR, and its TCRdb copy is limited to in-frame clones, with some not included. The DNA gave D and trimming, while V, J and clone size come from that table. Of roughly 450,000 clones listed, less than 85% were seen once; the top ten hold roughly 13%. Source material: PBMCs. This sequence originates from a woman aged 40-49 years in good health. Some clones in this sample may be carry-over from other donors' samples.

The CDR3 protein is CASRASGRAEGTGELFF. In DNA, the CDR3 is TGTGCCAGCAGGGCTAGCGGGAGGGCCGAGGGCACCGGGGAGCTGTTTTTT. The J gene is TRBJ2-2, the V gene TRBV2; 12 bases are a match to TRBD2. The CDR3 covers 17 residues. Germline V gene sequence: CDR1 SNHLY, CDR2 FYNNEI. J was trimmed by 4 bases and V by 6 bases; bases with no gene match: 9.